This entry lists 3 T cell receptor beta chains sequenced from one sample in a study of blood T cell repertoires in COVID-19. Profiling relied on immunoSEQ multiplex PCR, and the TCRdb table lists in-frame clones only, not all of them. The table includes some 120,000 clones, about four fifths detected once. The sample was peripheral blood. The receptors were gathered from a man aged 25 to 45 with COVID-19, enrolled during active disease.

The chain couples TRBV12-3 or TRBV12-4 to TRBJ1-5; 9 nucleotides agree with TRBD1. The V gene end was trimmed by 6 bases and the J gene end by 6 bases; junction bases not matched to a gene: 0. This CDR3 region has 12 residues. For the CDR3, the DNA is TGTGCCAGCAGGACAGGGGGTCAGCCCCAGCATTTT. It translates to CASRTGGQPQHF.

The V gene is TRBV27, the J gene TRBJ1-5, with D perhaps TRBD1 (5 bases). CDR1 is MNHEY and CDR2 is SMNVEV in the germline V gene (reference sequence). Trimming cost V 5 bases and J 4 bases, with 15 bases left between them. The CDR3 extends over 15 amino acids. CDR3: CASSPKTGLNQPQHF. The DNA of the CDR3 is TGTGCCAGCAGTCCAAAAACAGGTCTTAATCAGCCCCAGCATTTT.

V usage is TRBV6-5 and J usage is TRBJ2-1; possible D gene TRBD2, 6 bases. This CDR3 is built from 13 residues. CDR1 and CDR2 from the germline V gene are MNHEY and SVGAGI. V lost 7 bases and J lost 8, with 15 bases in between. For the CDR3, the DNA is TGTGCCAGCACCTACGACGGGGGTTATGAGCAGTTCTTC. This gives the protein CASTYDGGYEQFF.